The 16 T cell receptor beta chains below were found in one sample sequenced in a study of cytomegalovirus exposure and HLA in healthy donors. The repertoire was sequenced with immunoSEQ multiplex PCR; TCRdb's copy has only in-frame clones and lacks some. The table has fewer than 150,000 clones, around 89% seen once. The sequencing input was PBMCs. The source is a young man in good health and CMV-seronegative.

This sequence joins TRBV5-1 and TRBJ2-1; 8 bases are shared with TRBD1. Looked up from germline, CDR1 is SGHRS and CDR2 is YFSETQ. There are 17 residues in the CDR3. The ends lost 1 base at V and 3 bases at J; junction bases unmatched: 9. This CDR3 is CASSLQSLDRVYNEQFF. The CDR3 DNA is TGCGCCAGCAGCTTGCAGTCTTTGGACAGGGTCTACAATGAGCAGTTCTTC.

This chain connects TRBV5-4 to TRBJ2-3; TRBD1 matches 8 bases. The J segment lost 3 bases and the V segment lost 3 bases, leaving 6 bases of the junction unmatched. The CDR3 extends over 15 amino acids. Germline V gives CDR1 SGHNT, CDR2 YYREEE (reference sequence). The CDR3 DNA reads as TGTGCCAGCAGCTCCCTAGGACAGGGAACAGATACGCAGTATTTT. It is translated as CASSSLGQGTDTQYF. The full variable domain, with the rest looked up from reference TRBV5-4 and TRBJ2-3, is ETGVTQSPTHLIKTRGQQVTLRCSSQSGHNTVSWYQQALGQGPQFIFQYYREEENGRGNFPPRFSGLQFPNYSSELNVNALELDDSALYLCASSSLGQGTDTQYFGPGTRLTVL.

J is TRBJ2-7 and V is TRBV28; 10 bases line up with TRBD2. The CDR3 length is 15 residues. Germline CDR1 MDHEN, CDR2 SYDVKM. The junction had 8 bases not matched to a gene; V was cut back by 6 bases and J by 3 bases. This chain's CDR3 is CASRELAGAIYEQYF. The CDR3, as DNA: TGTGCCAGCAGAGAGCTAGCGGGGGCCATCTACGAGCAGTACTTC.

This chain connects TRBV30 to TRBJ2-2, with D tentatively TRBD2 (6 bases). The V end lost 8 bases, the J end lost 4 bases, and 17 bases lay between the germline ends. The CDR3 consists of 14 residues. CDR1 and CDR2 (germline): GTSNPN, SVGIG (reference sequence). This CDR3 is CASPLRGSTGELFF. The DNA for the CDR3 is TGTGCCAGCCCACTACGGGGGTCCACCGGGGAGCTGTTTTTT.

The CDR3 DNA is TGCGCCAGCAGCCACGCCGGGACAGGGGGCAGTGAGCAGTTCTTC. Its protein is CASSHAGTGGSEQFF. The chain joins TRBV4-1 to TRBJ2-1, with TRBD1 identical over 12 bases. CDR3 length: 15 amino acids. The V segment lost 3 bases and the J segment 9 bases; nucleotides outside the gene matches: 6. The germline gives CDR1 MGHRA, CDR2 YSYEKL.

The V gene is TRBV14, the J gene TRBJ2-3, with D maybe TRBD2 (6 bases). V lost 4 bases, J lost 2 bases, and 22 bases lay in between. The CDR3 sequence is 18 residues long. CDR1 is SGHDN, CDR2 FVKESK, per germline. For the CDR3, the DNA is TGTGCCAGCAGCCCAGGGAGGCGAGTAGCGGAGTTCACAGATACGCAGTATTTT. Encoded protein: CASSPGRRVAEFTDTQYF.

CDR3 DNA: TGCAGCACGAAATGGGGCGATCAGCCCCAGCATTTT. Translation: CSTKWGDQPQHF. The V and J genes are TRBV29-1 and TRBJ1-5; a possible D gene is TRBD1 (5 bases). Germline assignment: CDR1 SQVTM and CDR2 ANQGSEA. The CDR3 consists of 12 residues. V was pared by 8 bases and J by 5 bases, with 13 bases between.

V and J are TRBV2 and TRBJ1-2; D is possibly TRBD1 (6 bases). The CDR3 loop spans 16 amino acids. V shed 1 base and J shed 4 bases, with 16 bases lying between them. CDR1 and CDR2 from the germline V gene are SNHLY and FYNNEI. The CDR3 DNA is TGTGCCAGCAGTGAAGTCCCACAGGGACTAGGCTATGGCTACACCTTC. It yields the protein CASSEVPQGLGYGYTF.

This chain links TRBV4-1 with TRBJ2-3; 9 nucleotides agree with TRBD1. This CDR3 is 15 amino acids long. Looked up from germline, CDR1 is MGHRA and CDR2 is YSYEKL. The V gene end was trimmed by 4 bases and the J gene end by 1 base; junction bases not matched to a gene: 3. The CDR3 here is CASSPGQGGTDTQYF. CDR3 nucleotides: TGCGCCAGCAGCCCGGGACAGGGTGGCACAGATACGCAGTATTTT.

J is TRBJ2-7 and V is TRBV18, with D tentatively TRBD1 (5 bases). Trimming shortened V by 1 base and J by 3 bases, and 7 bases separated the two germline ends. Germline V lookup: CDR1 KGHSH, CDR2 LQKENI. The CDR3 spans 13 residues. This CDR3 is CASSPLRDYEQYF. The CDR3, as DNA: TGTGCCAGCTCACCACTCAGGGACTACGAGCAGTACTTC.

This chain uses TRBV5-4 with TRBJ2-3; the D gene is possibly TRBD2 (5 bases). The CDR3 is 15 residues long. Looked up from germline, CDR1 is SGHNT and CDR2 is YYREEE (reference sequence). Trimming cost V 0 bases and J 3 bases, with 11 bases left between them. CDR3 protein: CASSLDPEGTDTQYF. CDR3 bases: TGTGCCAGCAGCTTGGATCCTGAGGGAACAGATACGCAGTATTTT.

This chain links TRBV4-3 with TRBJ1-4; D unclear. Germline loops: CDR1 LGHNA, CDR2 YSLEER. The CDR3 consists of 14 residues. The V end lost 1 base, the J end lost 7 bases, and 10 bases lay between the germline ends. As DNA, the CDR3 is TGCGCCAGCAGCCAAGCTAGGCTTGGTGAAAAACTGTTTTTT. Encoded protein: CASSQARLGEKLFF.

This clone was found a few times. The gene calls are TRBV10-1 and TRBJ2-7; D might be TRBD1 (5 bases). In germline, CDR1 is WNHNN, CDR2 SYGVQD (reference sequence). The V end was cut by 0 bases, the J end by 9 bases, with 12 bases between. The CDR3 extends over 13 amino acids. Here the CDR3 reads CASSESLGVGQYF. The CDR3 DNA sequence: TGCGCCAGCAGTGAGTCGTTAGGGGTAGGGCAGTACTTC.

The chain links TRBV7-8 to TRBJ1-1, with D possibly TRBD1 on 6 matching bases. Looked up from germline, CDR1 is SGHVS and CDR2 is FQNEAQ. The CDR3 sequence is 16 residues long. Trimming took 2 bases from V and 4 from J, leaving 17 bases between them. The CDR3, as DNA: TGTGCCAGCAGCTTACCCCAGGGACAAGGGGGCACTGAAGCTTTCTTT. Translation gives CASSLPQGQGGTEAFF.

This chain uses TRBV5-5 with TRBJ1-6; D possibly corresponds to TRBD1 (5 bases). V lost 2 bases, J lost 7 bases, and 13 bases lay in between. CDR1 and CDR2 from the germline V gene are SGHKS and YYEKEE (reference sequence). CDR3 length equals 15 residues. CDR3 in DNA: TGTGCCAGCAGCTTTAGGGGCGGGACGAATTCACCCCTCCACTTT. Its protein is CASSFRGGTNSPLHF.

J is TRBJ1-2 and V is TRBV27; TRBD1 is a possible D gene (5 bases). The V end was cut by 1 base, the J end by 6 bases, with 9 bases between. Germline V lookup: CDR1 MNHEY, CDR2 SMNVEV (reference sequence). The CDR3 covers 13 residues. For the CDR3, the DNA is TGTGCCAGCAGTTTATTTGGCAGGGATGGCTACACCTTC. It is translated as CASSLFGRDGYTF.